This is a list of T cell receptor beta chains from one sample in a study of cytomegalovirus exposure and HLA in healthy donors. The protocol was immunoSEQ multiplex PCR, while the TCRdb copy is restricted to in-frame clones and leaves out a portion. This repertoire shows 120,000 or so clones, 70% to 90% found once; its top ten account for 1.5% to 2%. The sequenced material came from PBMCs. These TCRs come from a woman aged 18-29 years in good health and CMV-seronegative. Each CDR3 is given with its conserved first and last residue. Fields, in order: J gene, D gene, clone size, V gene, CDR3 protein, CDR3 DNA. D genes are given only for firm matches. Clone size is stated in some rows and not others, as once, few, many or a class when expanded.

J gene: TRBJ1-1; D gene: TRBD1; clone size: -; V gene: TRBV7-2; CDR3 protein: CASSLRPTTGETEAFF; CDR3 DNA: TGTGCCAGCAGCCTTCGCCCCACAACAGGGGAGACTGAAGCTTTCTTT
J gene: TRBJ1-4; D gene: -; clone size: -; V gene: TRBV5-6; CDR3 protein: CASSLADEKLFF; CDR3 DNA: TGTGCCAGCAGCTTGGCCGATGAAAAACTGTTTTTT
J gene: TRBJ2-1; D gene: -; clone size: -; V gene: TRBV27; CDR3 protein: CASSLSFVNEQFF; CDR3 DNA: TGTGCCAGCAGTTTATCGTTTGTAAATGAGCAGTTCTTC
J gene: TRBJ2-6; D gene: TRBD1; clone size: -; V gene: TRBV5-6; CDR3 protein: CASSLGTGVSGANVLTF; CDR3 DNA: TGTGCCAGCAGCTTGGGGACAGGAGTCTCTGGGGCCAACGTCCTGACTTTC
J gene: TRBJ1-4; D gene: -; clone size: -; V gene: TRBV28; CDR3 protein: CASTSRGDLGKLFF; CDR3 DNA: TGTGCCAGCACTAGTCGGGGGGATCTGGGAAAACTGTTTTTT
J gene: TRBJ2-5; D gene: TRBD1; clone size: once; V gene: TRBV7-9; CDR3 protein: CASSLTGSQETQYF; CDR3 DNA: TGTGCCAGCAGTTTGACAGGGTCCCAAGAGACCCAGTACTTC
J gene: TRBJ1-1; D gene: -; clone size: -; V gene: TRBV5-6; CDR3 protein: CASSLAPTVNTEAFF; CDR3 DNA: TGTGCCAGCAGCTTGGCACCTACAGTGAACACTGAAGCTTTCTTT
J gene: TRBJ2-7; D gene: -; clone size: -; V gene: TRBV18; CDR3 protein: CASSPAGYEQYF; CDR3 DNA: TGTGCCAGCTCACCGGCCGGGTACGAGCAGTACTTC
J gene: TRBJ2-2; D gene: -; clone size: -; V gene: TRBV19; CDR3 protein: CASSILGPQEPRKNGELFF; CDR3 DNA: TGTGCCAGTAGTATATTGGGGCCACAAGAGCCCCGCAAGAACGGGGAGCTGTTTTTT
J gene: TRBJ1-6; D gene: -; clone size: -; V gene: TRBV9; CDR3 protein: CASSVAWGDSPLHF; CDR3 DNA: TGTGCCAGCAGCGTAGCGTGGGGGGATTCACCCCTCCACTTT
J gene: TRBJ1-3; D gene: TRBD1; clone size: -; V gene: TRBV4-3; CDR3 protein: CASSQRQGTGNTIYF; CDR3 DNA: TGCGCCAGCAGCCAGAGACAGGGGACTGGAAACACCATATATTTT
J gene: TRBJ1-2; D gene: TRBD1; clone size: few; V gene: TRBV28; CDR3 protein: CASSFEGADGYTF; CDR3 DNA: TGTGCCAGCAGTTTCGAGGGGGCGGATGGCTACACCTTC
J gene: TRBJ2-7; D gene: -; clone size: -; V gene: TRBV7-6; CDR3 protein: CASSTNRDEQYF; CDR3 DNA: TGTGCCAGCAGCACGAACAGGGACGAGCAGTACTTC
J gene: TRBJ1-3; D gene: -; clone size: -; V gene: TRBV5-1; CDR3 protein: CASSPDGVSGNTIYF; CDR3 DNA: TGCGCCAGCAGCCCAGACGGAGTCTCTGGAAACACCATATATTTT
J gene: TRBJ2-7; D gene: -; clone size: -; V gene: TRBV6-5; CDR3 protein: CASSYVRFAYEQYF; CDR3 DNA: TGTGCCAGCAGTTACGTGCGGTTTGCCTACGAGCAGTACTTC
J gene: TRBJ2-7; D gene: -; clone size: -; V gene: TRBV18; CDR3 protein: CASSPPSSETYEQYF; CDR3 DNA: TGTGCCAGCTCACCACCGTCTAGCGAAACCTACGAGCAGTACTTC
J gene: TRBJ2-5; D gene: TRBD2; clone size: once; V gene: TRBV11-3; CDR3 protein: CASSRNRLAGGETQYF; CDR3 DNA: TGTGCCAGCAGCAGAAACCGACTAGCGGGAGGGGAGACCCAGTACTTC
J gene: TRBJ2-1; D gene: -; clone size: -; V gene: TRBV19; CDR3 protein: CASKAAGLSYNEQFF; CDR3 DNA: TGTGCCAGTAAGGCGGCGGGTCTCTCCTACAATGAGCAGTTCTTC
J gene: TRBJ1-2; D gene: -; clone size: -; V gene: TRBV28; CDR3 protein: CASSPDSDYGYTF; CDR3 DNA: TGTGCCAGCAGTCCCGACAGTGACTATGGCTACACCTTC
J gene: TRBJ2-7; D gene: TRBD2; clone size: -; V gene: TRBV6-5; CDR3 protein: CASSSYSGGSSEQYF; CDR3 DNA: TGTGCCAGCAGCAGTTACTCAGGCGGGAGCAGCGAGCAGTACTTC
J gene: TRBJ1-6; D gene: -; clone size: few; V gene: TRBV18; CDR3 protein: CASSPAEGTNSPLHF; CDR3 DNA: TGTGCCAGCTCACCAGCCGAGGGAACTAATTCACCCCTCCACTTT
J gene: TRBJ2-1; D gene: -; clone size: -; V gene: TRBV9; CDR3 protein: CASSPGASSYNEQFF; CDR3 DNA: TGTGCCAGCAGCCCAGGGGCGAGCTCCTACAATGAGCAGTTCTTC
J gene: TRBJ1-4; D gene: -; clone size: once; V gene: TRBV6-1; CDR3 protein: CATQTGSYEKLFF; CDR3 DNA: TGTGCCACTCAGACAGGCTCTTATGAAAAACTGTTTTTT
J gene: TRBJ1-1; D gene: TRBD1; clone size: -; V gene: TRBV6-5; CDR3 protein: CASSRGQGRAFF; CDR3 DNA: TGTGCCAGCTCACGAGGACAGGGAAGGGCTTTCTTT
J gene: TRBJ2-1; D gene: TRBD2; clone size: -; V gene: TRBV7-9; CDR3 protein: CASRTSGNEQFF; CDR3 DNA: TGTGCCAGCAGAACTAGCGGGAATGAGCAGTTCTTC
J gene: TRBJ1-2; D gene: -; clone size: once; V gene: TRBV15; CDR3 protein: CATSRDLPSGANYGYTF; CDR3 DNA: TGTGCCACCAGCAGAGATTTGCCGTCGGGAGCTAACTATGGCTACACCTTC
J gene: TRBJ2-2; D gene: -; clone size: once; V gene: TRBV6-5; CDR3 protein: CASSFRTATGELFF; CDR3 DNA: TGTGCCAGCAGTTTTCGGACAGCAACCGGGGAGCTGTTTTTT
J gene: TRBJ2-7; D gene: -; clone size: few; V gene: TRBV13; CDR3 protein: CASRVWSSYEQYF; CDR3 DNA: TGTGCCAGCAGAGTATGGAGCTCCTACGAGCAGTACTTC
J gene: TRBJ2-3; D gene: TRBD1; clone size: -; V gene: TRBV5-1; CDR3 protein: CASSATGASTDTQYF; CDR3 DNA: TGCGCCAGCAGCGCTACAGGGGCTAGCACAGATACGCAGTATTTT
J gene: TRBJ1-2; D gene: -; clone size: -; V gene: TRBV27; CDR3 protein: CASSGGGAFYGYTF; CDR3 DNA: TGTGCCAGCAGTGGGGGGGGCGCGTTCTATGGCTACACCTTC
J gene: TRBJ1-5; D gene: -; clone size: -; V gene: TRBV6-1; CDR3 protein: CASSRQDNQPQHF; CDR3 DNA: TGTGCCAGCAGCCGACAGGATAATCAGCCCCAGCATTTT
J gene: TRBJ1-3; D gene: -; clone size: -; V gene: TRBV7-3; CDR3 protein: CASSLDSHPGNTIYF; CDR3 DNA: TGTGCCAGCAGCTTAGACAGCCACCCTGGAAACACCATATATTTT
J gene: TRBJ2-7; D gene: TRBD1; clone size: -; V gene: TRBV5-1; CDR3 protein: CASSSDRDRPTYEQYF; CDR3 DNA: TGCGCCAGCAGCTCCGACCGGGACAGGCCTACCTACGAGCAGTACTTC
J gene: TRBJ2-7; D gene: TRBD2; clone size: once; V gene: TRBV28; CDR3 protein: CASNRGAYEQYF; CDR3 DNA: TGTGCCAGCAACCGGGGGGCCTACGAGCAGTACTTC
J gene: TRBJ1-3; D gene: -; clone size: -; V gene: TRBV27; CDR3 protein: CASSSRWSIGNTIYF; CDR3 DNA: TGTGCCAGCAGTTCCCGATGGAGTATAGGAAACACCATATATTTT
J gene: TRBJ1-1; D gene: -; clone size: -; V gene: TRBV6-6; CDR3 protein: CASSYGGGNTEAFF; CDR3 DNA: TGTGCCAGCAGTTACGGTGGCGGAAACACTGAAGCTTTCTTT
J gene: TRBJ2-1; D gene: TRBD1; clone size: -; V gene: TRBV6-1; CDR3 protein: CASSAPTGGADNEQFF; CDR3 DNA: TGTGCCAGCAGTGCGCCAACAGGGGGCGCGGACAATGAGCAGTTCTTC
J gene: TRBJ1-6; D gene: TRBD1; clone size: -; V gene: TRBV6-5; CDR3 protein: CASSSGTVYSPLHF; CDR3 DNA: TGTGCCAGCAGTTCAGGGACAGTTTATTCACCCCTCCACTTT
J gene: TRBJ2-3; D gene: -; clone size: -; V gene: TRBV6-5; CDR3 protein: CASSHSGTQYF; CDR3 DNA: TGTGCCAGCAGTCACTCGGGCACGCAGTATTTT
J gene: TRBJ1-5; D gene: TRBD1; clone size: -; V gene: TRBV7-9; CDR3 protein: CASSASGTGTQPQHF; CDR3 DNA: TGTGCCAGCAGCGCCTCCGGGACAGGGACTCAGCCCCAGCATTTT